This TCR beta chain was observed in a study of T cells after yellow fever vaccination. For TCR, cDNA came from 5'RACE template switching, which added a universal primer site and UMIs. TCRdb independently ran MiXCR on the 5' RACE reads; one entry per CDR3 protein. The sample records 300,000 to 400,000 distinct CDR3 sequences, approximately 8% being singletons. General study findings and limits: Subsequent to the booster, the majority of primary-vaccination clones reappeared (under 98% CD4, about 90% CD8). Any FACS-sorted repertoire could hold abundant clonotypes that contaminate it from the bulk population.

Germline CDR1 reads SGHNT; CDR2 reads YYREEE (reference sequence). Trimming took off 1 base at V and 5 bases at J, with 12 bases between the two ends. The CDR3 has 14 residues. As for this clonotype: Its antigen is undetermined.

Sequenced here: PBMCs, sampled about 49 days after the first yellow fever vaccination. The receptor comes from a man aged 18 to 35 who received the YFV17D yellow fever vaccine. The genes are TRBV5-4 and TRBJ1-2, with a possible D match to TRBD1 (5 bases). DNA for the CDR3: TGTGCCAGCAGCTTGAATTGGGGGGAGTATGGCTACACCTTC. It is translated as CASSLNWGEYGYTF.